One sample yielded the 10 T cell receptor beta chains listed below, sequenced in a study of cytomegalovirus exposure and HLA in healthy donors. The primer mix had 60 Vbeta and 13 Jbeta primers. Generated by immunoSEQ multiplex PCR, the TCRdb table keeps only in-frame clones and is missing some. There are about 140,000 clones in the sample; over 75% occur only once, and about 1.7% lies in the top ten. Material for sequencing was PBMCs. The receptors come from a woman in her 30s in good health and CMV-seronegative.

The gene calls are TRBV6-1 and TRBJ1-3, with 7 bases fitting TRBD1. CDR3 length equals 12 residues. The trim removed 6 bases at V and 7 bases at J, leaving 3 bases unmatched. Germline V lookup: CDR1 MNHNS, CDR2 SASEGT. The CDR3 DNA is TGTGCCAGCAGGACAGGGTCTAACACCATATATTTT. This encodes CASRTGSNTIYF.

The chain couples TRBV4-1 to TRBJ1-5; the match to TRBD1 covers 8 bases. Germline V CDR1 and CDR2: MGHRA, YSYEKL. Losses at the gene ends were 5 bases for V and 4 bases for J; bases not matched to a gene: 4. The CDR3 is made up of 14 amino acids. In DNA, the CDR3 is TGCGCCAGCAGCGACAGGGGTCGGAATCAGCCCCAGCATTTT. As protein: CASSDRGRNQPQHF.

This clone was seen once. The chain employs TRBV7-6 and TRBJ2-7; the match to TRBD1 covers 10 bases. This CDR3 spans 13 amino acids. Trimming at V came to 5 bases and at J to 6 bases, leaving 4 bases not matched to a gene. CDR1 and CDR2 (germline): SGHVS, FNYEAQ. For the CDR3, the DNA is TGTGCCAGCAGCCTCGGGACAGGGGCCGAGCAGTACTTC. This codes for CASSLGTGAEQYF.

The rearrangement joins TRBV5-1 to TRBJ1-6; 8 positions match TRBD1. Per germline, CDR1 SGHRS and CDR2 YFSETQ. The CDR3 runs 15 residues. The V and J ends lost 0 bases and 10 bases, in that order; junction bases with no gene match: 6. CDR3 in amino acids: CASSLAADRGSPLHF. The CDR3 nucleotides are TGCGCCAGCAGCTTGGCCGCAGACAGGGGCTCACCCCTCCACTTT.

This chain connects TRBV19 to TRBJ1-1, with TRBD1 as a possible D gene (5 bases). Germline V gives CDR1 LNHDA, CDR2 SQIVND (reference sequence). The CDR3 loop spans 15 amino acids. The V and J ends lost 5 bases and 0 bases respectively, with 13 bases between them. The CDR3 DNA reads TGTGCCAGTAGTTCCATCAGGGTAGTGAACACTGAAGCTTTCTTT. Translating gives CASSSIRVVNTEAFF.

The chain recombines TRBV7-3 with TRBJ2-2; no clear D gene. Trimming cost V 3 bases and J 0 bases, with 11 bases left between them. Per the germline V gene, CDR1 is SGHTA and CDR2 is FQGTGA. This CDR3 is 16 amino acids long. The CDR3: CASSFGGHANTGELFF. The CDR3 DNA reads as TGTGCCAGCAGCTTCGGCGGCCACGCGAACACCGGGGAGCTGTTTTTT.

DNA of the CDR3: TGTGCCAGCAGCCCCGCAGTAGGGGCTAATTCACCCCTCCACTTT. Protein product: CASSPAVGANSPLHF. This chain uses TRBV5-4 with TRBJ1-6; tentative D call: TRBD1 (5 bases). V was shortened by 4 bases and J by 6 bases, with 14 bases between the two germline ends. CDR1 SGHNT and CDR2 YYREEE come from the germline V gene (reference sequence). This CDR3 has 15 amino acids.

The chain employs TRBV2 and TRBJ1-4, with D unclear. Trimming removed 3 bases at V and 5 bases at J, with 10 bases between. Germline V gene sequence: CDR1 SNHLY, CDR2 FYNNEI. The CDR3 is made up of 14 amino acids. CDR3 loop: CASSDRRGNEKLFF. The CDR3 region has the DNA TGTGCCAGCAGTGACAGGCGCGGGAATGAAAAACTGTTTTTT.

The chain combines TRBV27 with TRBJ2-7, with D possibly TRBD1 on 5 matching bases. The CDR3 is made up of 18 amino acids. V was shortened by 6 bases and J by 0 bases, with 24 bases between the two germline ends. CDR1 is MNHEY and CDR2 is SMNVEV in the germline V gene (reference sequence). The CDR3 region is CASSRTPPQGLSSYEQYF. In nucleotides, the CDR3 is TGTGCCAGCAGCCGCACCCCACCCCAGGGCCTAAGCTCCTACGAGCAGTACTTC.

This chain uses TRBV4-1 with TRBJ2-3; possibly TRBD1 for D (10 bases). CDR1 MGHRA and CDR2 YSYEKL come from the germline V gene. Trimming took off 4 bases at V and 1 base at J, with 15 bases between the two ends. CDR3 length: 16 residues. CDR3 sequence: CASSPSGTGGTDTQYF. The CDR3 DNA follows: TGCGCCAGCAGCCCTAGCGGGACAGGGGGCACAGATACGCAGTATTTT.